This T cell receptor (beta chain) was sequenced in a study of blood T cell repertoires in COVID-19. Study context: The origin of the acute and convalescent COVID-19 samples was the United States, Italy and Spain. In each case, the material was cDNA or gDNA derived from T cells, B-cell-depleted T cells, or PBMCs.

Measured with immunoSEQ multiplex PCR; TCRdb has only the in-frame clones, and not every one. In the table there are roughly 220,000 clones, around 84% of which are singletons. This CDR3 is built from 14 residues. V gave up 3 bases and J gave up 2 bases; unmatched junction bases: 4. Germline CDR1 and CDR2: SGHDT and YYEEEE. Input material: peripheral blood. The rearrangement joins TRBV5-6 to TRBJ2-7, with 8 bases fitting TRBD1. The receptor comes from a woman between 40 and 50 years old who had recovered from COVID-19. The CDR3 loop reads CASSWGTGTYEQYF. The DNA of the CDR3 is TGTGCCAGCAGCTGGGGGACAGGAACCTACGAGCAGTACTTC.